These 20 T cell receptor beta chains were sequenced from one sample in a study of beta chain features in type 1 diabetes. Overall study findings and caveats: Moderate yet significant TCRB CDR3 shortening was seen in Type 1 diabetes patients in all four CD4+ subsets.

These receptors lack a known antigen. As every portion of the isolated RNA was reverse transcribed, the sequencing read expressed TCRB transcripts. Assay used: immunoSEQ multiplex PCR; TCRdb lists only in-frame clones, some missing. The sample shows about 650,000 clones, around 12% of them seen only once. Sequenced sample: naive CD4+ T cells from blood. The receptors stem from a man aged 30 to 39 with type 1 diabetes.

This clone was counted a few times. The CDR3 DNA is TGTGCCTGGAGTTCCGATCGCACAGATACGCAGTATTTT. It specifies CAWSSDRTDTQYF. J is TRBJ2-3 and V is TRBV30; D is unclear. The germline gives CDR1 GTSNPN, CDR2 SVGIG (reference sequence). Trimming took 2 bases from V and 1 from J, leaving 7 bases between them. The length of the CDR3 is 13 residues.

This clone turned up a few times. The chain is built from TRBV11-2 and TRBJ2-3; 8 bases fit TRBD2. V shed 1 base, J shed 7 bases, and the junction held 19 bases outside the gene matches. Germline V lookup: CDR1 SGHAT, CDR2 FQNNGV. This CDR3 region has 19 residues. Here the CDR3 DNA reads TGTGCCAGCAGCTTAGTTACAATAGTTGCGGGGGGAGGGCGTCATACGCAGTATTTT. This sequence encodes CASSLVTIVAGGGRHTQYF.

The chain recombines TRBV4-2 with TRBJ1-5; no reliable D call. The V gene's germline CDR1 is LGHNA and CDR2 YNFKEQ. The CDR3 consists of 16 residues. V lost 2 bases to trimming and J lost 0 bases, with 11 bases between them. CDR3 bases: TGTGCCAGCAGCCAAAACCGCGGTAATAGCAATCAGCCCCAGCATTTT. Protein sequence: CASSQNRGNSNQPQHF.

V is TRBV7-2 and J is TRBJ2-1; 8 bases map to TRBD1. This CDR3 comprises 15 residues. The V segment lost 5 bases and the J segment 4 bases; nucleotides outside the gene matches: 7. Germline V gene sequence: CDR1 SGHTA, CDR2 FQGNSA. The DNA for the CDR3 is TGTGCCAGCAGCACCGACAGGGGAGGTTACAATGAGCAGTTCTTC. Translated, it gives CASSTDRGGYNEQFF.

This clone has only a few counts. This chain links TRBV9 with TRBJ1-1; D is undetermined. Trimming took off 0 bases at V and 0 bases at J, with 9 bases between the two ends. The CDR3 runs 15 residues. Germline CDR1 and CDR2: SGDLS and YYNGEE. As DNA, the CDR3 is TGTGCCAGCAGCGTAGTGTCCGATATGAACACTGAAGCTTTCTTT. Its translation is CASSVVSDMNTEAFF.

The CDR3 spells CASSPRDREGSGQHF. CDR3 bases: TGTGCCAGCAGTCCCAGGGACAGGGAGGGCTCTGGTCAGCATTTT. The genes are TRBV28 and TRBJ1-5, with 9 bases lining up with TRBD1. The CDR3 spans 15 residues. Trimming cost V 5 bases and J 13 bases; bases outside gene matches: 15. CDR1 is MDHEN and CDR2 is SYDVKM in the germline V gene.

This chain joins TRBV20-1 and TRBJ1-2; no definite D call. The CDR3 has 11 residues. Trimming shortened V by 4 bases and J by 4 bases, and 7 bases separated the two germline ends. Germline CDR1 DFQATT, CDR2 SNEGSKA (reference sequence). The CDR3: CSANVAYGYTF. CDR3 DNA: TGCAGTGCTAACGTGGCCTATGGCTACACCTTC.

This clone appeared a few times. The gene calls are TRBV19 and TRBJ2-3; possibly TRBD2 for D (5 bases). The CDR3 extends over 16 amino acids. Trimming left V 1 base short and J 1 base short, with 12 bases between. CDR1 LNHDA and CDR2 SQIVND come from the germline V gene (reference sequence). The CDR3 here is CASSIGGRGGTDTQYF. DNA of the CDR3: TGTGCCAGTAGTATAGGAGGCCGGGGAGGCACAGATACGCAGTATTTT.

This clone was seen more than once but under ten times. The chain combines TRBV15 with TRBJ2-7; D not certain. This CDR3 has 12 amino acids. The germline CDR1 and CDR2 sequences are LNHNV and YYDKDF (reference sequence). Trimming removed 0 bases at V and 3 bases at J, with 3 bases between. CDR3 sequence (DNA): TGTGCCACCAGCAGAGACAGCTACGAGCAGTACTTC. It translates to CATSRDSYEQYF.

The chain links TRBV6-5 to TRBJ1-1, with a possible D match to TRBD1 (5 bases). Germline V CDR1 and CDR2: MNHEY, SVGAGI. This CDR3 comprises 14 residues. The V gene lost 0 bases and the J gene lost 4 bases, with 9 bases spanning the gap. Here the CDR3 DNA reads TGTGCCAGCAGTTACTCCGGACAAGTCACTGAAGCTTTCTTT. As protein: CASSYSGQVTEAFF.

This clone has more than one count but fewer than ten. J is TRBJ2-3 and V is TRBV14; no reliable D call. Trimming took off 1 base at V and 6 bases at J, with 8 bases between the two ends. The CDR3 sequence is 13 residues long. In germline, CDR1 is SGHDN, CDR2 FVKESK. CDR3 DNA sequence: TGTGCCAGCAGCCAAGCTGGGCCCGATACGCAGTATTTT. Its translation is CASSQAGPDTQYF.

The chain employs TRBV4-2 and TRBJ1-2; tentatively, D is TRBD1 (5 bases). Germline assignment: CDR1 LGHNA and CDR2 YNFKEQ. The CDR3 is 13 residues long. V shed 4 bases and J shed 2 bases, with 8 bases lying between them. CDR3 sequence reads: CASSRTNNYGYTF. CDR3 DNA: TGTGCCAGCAGCCGGACAAACAACTATGGCTACACCTTC.

This clone has just a few counts. This rearrangement joins TRBV27 to TRBJ2-3, with TRBD2 identical over 13 bases. Trimming cost V 5 bases and J 2 bases; bases outside gene matches: 10. Germline V CDR1 and CDR2: MNHEY, SMNVEV (reference sequence). The CDR3 consists of 18 residues. The CDR3 sequence: CASSNGLAGDTYTDTQYF. The CDR3, as DNA: TGTGCCAGCAGTAATGGACTAGCGGGGGATACCTACACAGATACGCAGTATTTT.

The rearrangement joins TRBV9 to TRBJ1-6; D may be TRBD1 (6 bases). Trimming removed 3 bases at V and 9 bases at J, with 16 bases between. CDR3 length: 15 amino acids. CDR1 and CDR2 (germline): SGDLS, YYNGEE. The CDR3 is CASSASGGPSSPLHF. The CDR3 nucleotides are TGTGCCAGCAGCGCCTCCGGGGGGCCCTCTTCACCCCTCCACTTT.

The chain combines TRBV7-2 with TRBJ2-7, with D tentatively TRBD1 or TRBD2 (5 bases each). V lost 5 bases and J 5 bases, leaving 16 bases between the germline ends. The CDR3 consists of 14 residues. Per the germline V gene, CDR1 is SGHTA and CDR2 is FQGNSA. The CDR3 loop is CASSPGTYLHEQYF. The CDR3 bases are TGTGCCAGCAGCCCTGGGACGTACCTCCACGAGCAGTACTTC.

The gene calls are TRBV6-5 and TRBJ1-5, with D perhaps matching TRBD1 (5 bases). CDR3 length: 14 amino acids. V lost 8 bases, J lost 2 bases, and 13 bases lay in between. CDR1 is MNHEY and CDR2 is SVGAGI in the germline V gene. The CDR3 region is CASSWAGGNQPQHF. DNA of the CDR3: TGTGCCAGCTCGTGGGCGGGGGGCAATCAGCCCCAGCATTTT.

This clone was detected a few times. The chain employs TRBV27 and TRBJ2-2; 10 bases are shared with TRBD2. Unmatched junction bases numbered 9, after V lost 4 bases and J lost 13 bases. The CDR3 covers 14 residues. Germline loops: CDR1 MNHEY, CDR2 SMNVEV (reference sequence). CDR3 sequence reads: CASSSRTSGSRLFF. DNA of the CDR3: TGTGCCAGCAGTTCCCGGACTAGCGGCTCTAGGCTGTTTTTT.

This chain connects TRBV30 to TRBJ2-1; 11 bases align to TRBD2. This CDR3 has 12 amino acids. Germline CDR1 reads GTSNPN; CDR2 reads SVGIG (reference sequence). Trimming at V came to 1 base and at J to 10 bases, leaving 0 bases not matched to a gene. The CDR3 DNA reads TGTGCCTGGAGTGGGACTAGCGGGGAGCAGTTCTTC. Translating gives CAWSGTSGEQFF.

A remark on this clone: The same CDR3 can be traced to other DNA sequences in this sample. The gene calls are TRBV7-9 and TRBJ1-2; D perhaps matches TRBD1 (5 bases). Germline CDR1 SEHNR, CDR2 FQNEAQ (reference sequence). Trimming pared 5 bases from V and 4 bases from J, leaving 8 bases between. CDR3 length: 12 residues. CDR3 loop: CASSEDSYGYTF. CDR3 nucleotides: TGTGCCAGCAGCGAAGACAGCTATGGCTACACCTTC.

This clone appeared many times. This CDR3 is also generated by other DNA sequences in the sample. The rearrangement uses TRBV9 and TRBJ2-3; no clear D gene. The V end was cut by 0 bases, the J end by 1 base, with 6 bases between. The CDR3 runs to 14 residues. In germline, CDR1 is SGDLS, CDR2 YYNGEE. The CDR3 bases are TGTGCCAGCAGCGTAGACGGCGGCACAGATACGCAGTATTTT. As protein: CASSVDGGTDTQYF.